This T cell receptor (beta chain) was identified in a study of CD8 T cells in ankylosing spondylitis. TCRdb analysed the 5' RACE reads with MiXCR anew, one entry per CDR3 protein. Of some 120,000 distinct CDR3 sequences in the sample, around 13% were seen once. Per the germline V gene, CDR1 is DFQATT and CDR2 is SNEGSKA (reference sequence). After removal of 3 bases from V and 0 bases from J, the junction contained 15 bases not matched to a gene. The CDR3 has 18 residues. V gene TRBV20-1 combines with J gene TRBJ2-3; TRBD2 matches 7 bases. The source is a female donor with ankylosing spondylitis or in good health (not recorded which). The sequenced sample consisted of blood, either unsorted or a sorted T cell fraction (not recorded which). The CDR3 loop is CSARARRGVWISTDTQYF. The CDR3 nucleotides are TGCAGTGCTAGGGCTCGCCGGGGGGTTTGGATCAGCACAGATACGCAGTATTTT.